The sample holds a few counts of the clone carrying this TCR beta chain. The data were taken from a study of blood T cell repertoires in COVID-19. V was shortened by 5 bases and J by 2 bases, with 9 bases between the two germline ends. Germline V gives CDR1 SEHNR, CDR2 FQNEAQ (reference sequence). The length of the CDR3 is 13 residues. The table came from immunoSEQ multiplex PCR; TCRdb's copy has only in-frame clones and leaves some out. The profile shows 55,000 to 70,000 clones, around 90% of them singletons. The specimen was PBMCs or T cells enriched from blood (not recorded which). The receptor's source is a woman aged 40 to 50 who had recovered from COVID-19. The chain has TRBV7-9 and TRBJ1-2; the D is unclear. CDR3 protein: CASSDGSNYGYTF. Here the CDR3 DNA reads TGTGCCAGCAGCGACGGGAGCAACTATGGCTACACCTTC.